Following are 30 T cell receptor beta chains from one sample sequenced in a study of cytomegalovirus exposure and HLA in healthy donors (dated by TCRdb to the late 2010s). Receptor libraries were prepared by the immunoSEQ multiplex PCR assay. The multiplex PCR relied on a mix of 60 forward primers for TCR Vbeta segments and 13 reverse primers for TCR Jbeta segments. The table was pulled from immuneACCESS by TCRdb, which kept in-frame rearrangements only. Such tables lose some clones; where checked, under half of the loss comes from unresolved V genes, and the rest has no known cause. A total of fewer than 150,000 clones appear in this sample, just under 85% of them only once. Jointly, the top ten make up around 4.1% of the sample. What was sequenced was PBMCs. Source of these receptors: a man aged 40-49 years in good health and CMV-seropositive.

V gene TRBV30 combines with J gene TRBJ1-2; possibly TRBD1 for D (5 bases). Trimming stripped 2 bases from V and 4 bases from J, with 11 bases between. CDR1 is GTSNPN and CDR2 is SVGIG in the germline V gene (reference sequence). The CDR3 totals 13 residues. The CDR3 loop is CAWSPHRRYGYTF. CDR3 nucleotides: TGTGCCTGGAGTCCCCACAGGCGCTATGGCTACACCTTC. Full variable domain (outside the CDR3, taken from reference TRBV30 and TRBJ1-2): SQTIHQWPATLVQPVGSPLSLECTVEGTSNPNLYWYRQAAGRGLQLLFYSVGIGQISSEVPQNLSASRPQDRQFILSSKKLLLSDSGFYLCAWSPHRRYGYTFGSGTRLTVV.

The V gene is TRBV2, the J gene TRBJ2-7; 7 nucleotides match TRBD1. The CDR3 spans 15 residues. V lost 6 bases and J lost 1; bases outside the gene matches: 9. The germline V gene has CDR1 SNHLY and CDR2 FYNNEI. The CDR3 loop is CASRDPTGVSYEQYF. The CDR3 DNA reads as TGTGCCAGCAGGGATCCAACAGGGGTTTCCTACGAGCAGTACTTC. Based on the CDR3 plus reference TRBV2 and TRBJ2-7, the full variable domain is EPEVTQTPSHQVTQMGQEVILRCVPISNHLYFYWYRQILGQKVEFLVSFYNNEISEKSEIFDDQFSVERPDGSNFTLKIRSTKLEDSAMYFCASRDPTGVSYEQYFGPGTRLTVT.

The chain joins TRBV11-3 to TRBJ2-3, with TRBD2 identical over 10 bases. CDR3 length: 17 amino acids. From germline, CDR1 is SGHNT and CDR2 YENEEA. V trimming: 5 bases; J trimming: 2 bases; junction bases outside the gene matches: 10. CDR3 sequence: CASSPRGSGGYTDTQYF. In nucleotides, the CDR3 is TGTGCCAGCAGCCCCCGGGGTAGCGGGGGGTACACAGATACGCAGTATTTT.

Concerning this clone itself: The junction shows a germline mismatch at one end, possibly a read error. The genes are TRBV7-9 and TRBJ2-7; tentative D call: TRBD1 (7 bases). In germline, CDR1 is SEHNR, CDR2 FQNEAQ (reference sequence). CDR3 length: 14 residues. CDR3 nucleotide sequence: TGTTCCAGCAGCCGCGGGGACAGCCCCTACGAGCAGTACTTC. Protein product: CSSSRGDSPYEQYF.

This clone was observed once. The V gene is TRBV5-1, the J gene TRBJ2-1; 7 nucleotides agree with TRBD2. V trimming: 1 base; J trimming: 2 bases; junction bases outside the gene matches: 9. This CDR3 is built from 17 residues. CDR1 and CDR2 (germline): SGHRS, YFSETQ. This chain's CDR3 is CASSLFSSGNAYNEQFF. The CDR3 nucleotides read TGCGCCAGCAGCTTGTTTTCTAGCGGTAACGCCTACAATGAGCAGTTCTTC.

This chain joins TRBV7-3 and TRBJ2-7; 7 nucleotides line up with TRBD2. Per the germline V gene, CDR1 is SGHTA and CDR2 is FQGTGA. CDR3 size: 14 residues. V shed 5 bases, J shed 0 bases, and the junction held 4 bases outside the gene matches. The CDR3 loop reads CASSPRGDSYEQYF. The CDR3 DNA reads TGTGCCAGCAGCCCCCGGGGGGACTCCTACGAGCAGTACTTC.

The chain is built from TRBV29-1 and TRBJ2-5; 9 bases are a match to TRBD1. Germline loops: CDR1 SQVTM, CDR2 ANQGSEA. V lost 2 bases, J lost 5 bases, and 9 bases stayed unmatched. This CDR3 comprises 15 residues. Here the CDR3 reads CSVENNRGRGETQYF. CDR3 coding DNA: TGCAGCGTTGAAAACAACAGGGGGCGCGGGGAGACCCAGTACTTC.

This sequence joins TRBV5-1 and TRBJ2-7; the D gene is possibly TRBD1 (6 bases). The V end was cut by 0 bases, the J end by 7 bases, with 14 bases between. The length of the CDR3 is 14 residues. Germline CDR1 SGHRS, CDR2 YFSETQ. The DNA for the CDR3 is TGCGCCAGCAGCTTGGGGACAGTCTCGGGGGAGCAGTACTTC. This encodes CASSLGTVSGEQYF.

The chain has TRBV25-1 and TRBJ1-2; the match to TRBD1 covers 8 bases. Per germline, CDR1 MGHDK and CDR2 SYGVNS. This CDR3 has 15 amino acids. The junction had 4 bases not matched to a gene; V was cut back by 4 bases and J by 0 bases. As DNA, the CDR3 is TGTGCCAGCAGTGGAGACAGGGGCCCTAACTATGGCTACACCTTC. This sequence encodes CASSGDRGPNYGYTF.

This chain's CDR3 is CASSLPPRGGTGELFF. The CDR3 DNA sequence: TGTGCCAGCAGCTTACCCCCCCGGGGTGGCACCGGGGAGCTGTTTTTT. The chain uses TRBV7-9 and TRBJ2-2, with a tentative D call TRBD2 (5 bases). CDR1 SEHNR and CDR2 FQNEAQ come from the germline V gene (reference sequence). The CDR3 length is 16 residues. Trimming cost V 2 bases and J 4 bases, with 14 bases left between them.

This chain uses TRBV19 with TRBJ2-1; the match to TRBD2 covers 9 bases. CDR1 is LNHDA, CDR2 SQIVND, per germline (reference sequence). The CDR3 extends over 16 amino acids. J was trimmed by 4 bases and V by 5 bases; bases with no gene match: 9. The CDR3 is CASSPTAGGVYNEQFF. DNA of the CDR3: TGTGCCAGTAGTCCCACGGCGGGAGGGGTATACAATGAGCAGTTCTTC.

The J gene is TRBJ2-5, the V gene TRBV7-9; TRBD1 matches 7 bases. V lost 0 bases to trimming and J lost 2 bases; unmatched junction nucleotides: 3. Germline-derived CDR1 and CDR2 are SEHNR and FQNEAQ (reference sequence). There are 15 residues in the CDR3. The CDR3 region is CASSLAGRGQETQYF. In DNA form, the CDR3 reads TGTGCCAGCAGCTTAGCGGGCAGGGGGCAAGAGACCCAGTACTTC.

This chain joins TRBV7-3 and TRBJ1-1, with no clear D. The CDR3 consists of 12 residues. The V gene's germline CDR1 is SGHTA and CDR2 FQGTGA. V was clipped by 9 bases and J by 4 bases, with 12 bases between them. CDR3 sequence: CASLIRGTEAFF. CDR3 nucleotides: TGTGCCAGTTTAATCCGCGGCACTGAAGCTTTCTTT.

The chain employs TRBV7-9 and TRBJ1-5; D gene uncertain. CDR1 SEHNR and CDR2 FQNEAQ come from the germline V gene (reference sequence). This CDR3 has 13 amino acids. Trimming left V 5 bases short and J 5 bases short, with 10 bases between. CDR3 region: CASSAMGDQPQHF. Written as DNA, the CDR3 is TGTGCCAGCAGCGCAATGGGCGATCAGCCCCAGCATTTT.

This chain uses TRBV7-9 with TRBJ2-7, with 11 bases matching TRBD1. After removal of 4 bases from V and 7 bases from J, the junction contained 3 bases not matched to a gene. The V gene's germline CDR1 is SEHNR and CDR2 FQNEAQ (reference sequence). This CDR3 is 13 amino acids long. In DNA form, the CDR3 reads TGTGCCAGCAGCTATCGGGACAGGGGGGAGCAGTACTTC. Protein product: CASSYRDRGEQYF.

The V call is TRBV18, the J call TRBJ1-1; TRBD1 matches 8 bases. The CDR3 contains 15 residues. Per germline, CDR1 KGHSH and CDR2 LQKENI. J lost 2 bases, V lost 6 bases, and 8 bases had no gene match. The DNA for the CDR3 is TGTGCCAGCTCCCCAAGACAGGGGATAAACACTGAAGCTTTCTTT. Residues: CASSPRQGINTEAFF.

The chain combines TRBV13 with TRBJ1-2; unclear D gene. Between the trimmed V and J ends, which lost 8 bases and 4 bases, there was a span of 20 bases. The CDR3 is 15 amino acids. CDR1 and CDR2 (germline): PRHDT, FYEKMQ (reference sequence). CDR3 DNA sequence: TGTGCCAGCCAATTTAGCGGAAGGGAAATCTATGGCTACACCTTC. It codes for CASQFSGREIYGYTF.

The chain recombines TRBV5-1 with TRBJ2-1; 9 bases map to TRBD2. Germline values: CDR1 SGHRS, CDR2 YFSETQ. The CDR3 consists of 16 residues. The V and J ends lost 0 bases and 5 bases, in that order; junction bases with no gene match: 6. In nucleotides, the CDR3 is TGCGCCAGCAGCTTGGAAGGCGGGAGGGCCCACAATGAGCAGTTCTTC. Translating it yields CASSLEGGRAHNEQFF.

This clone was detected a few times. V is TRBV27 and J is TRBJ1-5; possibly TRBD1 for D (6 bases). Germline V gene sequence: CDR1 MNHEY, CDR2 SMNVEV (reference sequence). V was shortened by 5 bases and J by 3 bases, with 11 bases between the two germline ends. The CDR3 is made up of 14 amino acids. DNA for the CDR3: TGTGCCAGCAGTCCGGCAGGGGTCAATCAGCCCCAGCATTTT. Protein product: CASSPAGVNQPQHF.

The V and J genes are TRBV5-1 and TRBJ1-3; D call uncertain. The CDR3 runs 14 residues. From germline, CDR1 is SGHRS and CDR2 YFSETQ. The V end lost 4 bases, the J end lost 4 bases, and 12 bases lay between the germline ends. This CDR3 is CASSQEALGNTIYF. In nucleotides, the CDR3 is TGCGCCAGCAGCCAGGAGGCGCTGGGAAACACCATATATTTT.

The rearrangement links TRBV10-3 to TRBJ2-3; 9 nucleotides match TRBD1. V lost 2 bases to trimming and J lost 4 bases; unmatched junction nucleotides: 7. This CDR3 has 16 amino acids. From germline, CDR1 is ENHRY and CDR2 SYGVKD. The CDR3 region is CAISEADRGVADTQYF. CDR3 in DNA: TGTGCCATCAGTGAGGCGGACAGGGGAGTAGCAGATACGCAGTATTTT.

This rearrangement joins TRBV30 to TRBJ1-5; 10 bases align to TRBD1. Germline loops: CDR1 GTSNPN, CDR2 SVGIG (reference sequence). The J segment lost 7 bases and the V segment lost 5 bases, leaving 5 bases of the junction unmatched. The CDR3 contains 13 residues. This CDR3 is CAWGTGVEQPQHF. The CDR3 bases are TGTGCCTGGGGGACAGGGGTCGAGCAGCCCCAGCATTTT.

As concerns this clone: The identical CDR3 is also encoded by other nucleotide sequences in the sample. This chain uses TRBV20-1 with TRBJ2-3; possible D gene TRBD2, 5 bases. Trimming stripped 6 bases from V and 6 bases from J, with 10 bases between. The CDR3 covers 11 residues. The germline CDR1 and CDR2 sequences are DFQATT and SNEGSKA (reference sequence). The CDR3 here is CSASRGDTQYF. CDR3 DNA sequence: TGCAGTGCAAGCCGCGGGGATACGCAGTATTTT.

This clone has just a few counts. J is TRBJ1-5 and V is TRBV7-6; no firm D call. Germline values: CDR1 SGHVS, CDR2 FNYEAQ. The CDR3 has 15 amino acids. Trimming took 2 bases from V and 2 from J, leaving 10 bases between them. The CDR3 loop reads CASSLFTDGNQPQHF. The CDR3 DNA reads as TGTGCCAGCAGCTTATTCACAGACGGCAATCAGCCCCAGCATTTT.

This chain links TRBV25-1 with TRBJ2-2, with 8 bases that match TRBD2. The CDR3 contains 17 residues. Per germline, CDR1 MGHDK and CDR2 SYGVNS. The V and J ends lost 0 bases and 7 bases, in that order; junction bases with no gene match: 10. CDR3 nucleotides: TGTGCCAGCAGTGAATATAAAGGCGGGAGGACGGTCGGGGAGCTGTTTTTT. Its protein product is CASSEYKGGRTVGELFF. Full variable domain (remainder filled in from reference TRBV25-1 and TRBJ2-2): EADIYQTPRYLVIGTGKKITLECSQTMGHDKMYWYQQDPGMELHLIHYSYGVNSTEKGDLSSESTVSRIRTEHFPLTLESARPSHTSQYLCASSEYKGGRTVGELFFGEGSRLTVL.

The CDR3, as DNA: TGTGCCAGCAGTGATACGAGGGTTGGGAACACTGAAGCTTTCTTT. Its translation is CASSDTRVGNTEAFF. The rearrangement links TRBV25-1 to TRBJ1-1; no clear D gene. This CDR3 spans 15 amino acids. Germline-derived CDR1 and CDR2 are MGHDK and SYGVNS. Trimming shortened V by 3 bases and J by 1 base, and 12 bases separated the two germline ends.

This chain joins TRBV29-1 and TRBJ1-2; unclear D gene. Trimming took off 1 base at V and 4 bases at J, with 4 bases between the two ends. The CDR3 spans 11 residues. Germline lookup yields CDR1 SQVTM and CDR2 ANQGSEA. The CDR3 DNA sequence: TGCAGCGTTGAAGGGGCCTATGGCTACACCTTC. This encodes CSVEGAYGYTF.

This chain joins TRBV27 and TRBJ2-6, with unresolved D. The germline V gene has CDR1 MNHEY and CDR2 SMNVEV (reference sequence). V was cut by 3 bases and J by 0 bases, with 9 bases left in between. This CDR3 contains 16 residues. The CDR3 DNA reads TGTGCCAGCAGTTTCGGCGGCATCTCTGGGGCCAACGTCCTGACTTTC. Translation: CASSFGGISGANVLTF. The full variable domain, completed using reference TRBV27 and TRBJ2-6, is EAQVTQNPRYLITVTGKKLTVTCSQNMNHEYMSWYRQDPGLGLRQIYYSMNVEVTDKGDVPEGYKVSRKEKRNFPLILESPSPNQTSLYFCASSFGGISGANVLTFGAGSRLTVL.

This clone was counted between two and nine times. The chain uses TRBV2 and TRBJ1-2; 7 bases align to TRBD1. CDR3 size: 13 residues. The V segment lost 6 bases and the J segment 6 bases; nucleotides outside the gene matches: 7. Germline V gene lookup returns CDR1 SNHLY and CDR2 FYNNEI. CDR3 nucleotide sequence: TGTGCCAGCAGGGCACAGGGGCGGCATGGCTACACCTTC. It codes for CASRAQGRHGYTF.

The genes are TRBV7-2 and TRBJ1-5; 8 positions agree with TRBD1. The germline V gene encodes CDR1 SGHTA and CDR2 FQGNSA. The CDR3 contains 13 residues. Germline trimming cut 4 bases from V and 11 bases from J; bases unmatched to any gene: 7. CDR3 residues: CASSSAGGASQHF. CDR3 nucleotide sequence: TGTGCCAGCAGCTCTGCAGGGGGCGCGTCCCAGCATTTT.